Listed here are 32 T cell receptor beta chains from one sample, sequenced in a study of CD8+CD57+ T cells in acquired aplastic anemia. Profiles of TCR beta VDJ and CDR3 were generated from a genomic DNA template. TCRdb reprocessed the reads with MiXCR, giving one entry per CDR3 protein. The sample contains 400,000 to 600,000 distinct CDR3 sequences, more than 25% of which appear only once. Patients picked for sequencing had shown CD8+CD57+ cell expansion detected by flow cytometry. The specimen sequenced was sorted CD4+, CD8+, or CD8+CD57+ T cells (not recorded which) from PBMCs. The origin of the receptors is a human donor with aplastic anemia.

This clonotype has ten or more counts. The gene calls are TRBV2 and TRBJ1-1; 7 bases are a match to TRBD1. Germline V gives CDR1 SNHLY, CDR2 FYNNEI. The CDR3 is 14 amino acids. With V trimmed by 5 bases and J by 5 bases, 8 bases remained unmatched. Written as DNA, the CDR3 is TGTGCCAGCAGTCTCGAGACAGGGTATACTGAAGCTTTCTTT. It specifies CASSLETGYTEAFF.

Note on this clonotype: A junction end diverges from the germline sequence, so it may reflect a read error. The chain recombines TRBV15 with TRBJ1-2; D is perhaps TRBD1 (5 bases). This CDR3 spans 14 amino acids. Germline CDR1 is LNHNV and CDR2 is YYDKDF (reference sequence). CDR3 bases: TGTGCCACCAGCAGGGGCTCAGGGACTTATGGCTACACCTTT. As protein: CATSRGSGTYGYTF. Variable domain in full (rest from reference TRBV15 and TRBJ1-2): DAMVIQNPRYQVTQFGKPVTLSCSQTLNHNVMYWYQQKSSQAPKLLFHYYDKDFNNEADTPDNFQSRRPNTSFCFLDIRSPGLGDTAMYLCATSRGSGTYGYTFGSGTRLTVV.

This chain links TRBV10-3 with TRBJ2-7, with D uncertain. Deletions cut 10 bases from V and 4 bases from J, with 17 bases between. Germline V gene lookup returns CDR1 ENHRY and CDR2 SYGVKD. CDR3 length: 13 residues. CDR3 loop: CASGPRRPYEQYF. As DNA, the CDR3 is TGTGCCAGCGGTCCCCGCAGGCCTTACGAGCAGTACTTC.

The rearrangement uses TRBV25-1 and TRBJ2-1; 8 bases are shared with TRBD2. Looked up from germline, CDR1 is MGHDK and CDR2 is SYGVNS. This CDR3 has 16 amino acids. J gave up 3 bases and V 6 bases, and 10 bases lay outside the gene matches. In DNA, the CDR3 is TGTGCCAGCAGCGTAGATCCAGCGGGGGACTACAATGAGCAGTTCTTC. It specifies CASSVDPAGDYNEQFF.

V and J are TRBV27 and TRBJ1-5, with D uncertain. Trimming pared 5 bases from V and 9 bases from J, leaving 14 bases between. Germline V gene data show CDR1 as MNHEY and CDR2 as SMNVEV (reference sequence). The CDR3 contains 13 residues. CDR3 sequence: CASSPSPLVPQHF. For the CDR3, the DNA is TGTGCCAGCAGTCCCTCTCCATTGGTGCCCCAGCATTTT.

The chain joins TRBV19 to TRBJ2-1, with D perhaps TRBD2 (6 bases). Trimming cost V 3 bases and J 7 bases, with 19 bases left between them. Germline-derived CDR1 and CDR2 are LNHDA and SQIVND (reference sequence). This CDR3 has 16 amino acids. CDR3 amino acids: CASSIDVWRRANEQFF. The CDR3 nucleotides are TGTGCCAGTAGTATCGATGTCTGGAGGAGGGCAAATGAGCAGTTCTTC.

Regarding this clonotype: A much bigger clone sits one base away, suggesting this may be a read error. No conserved phenylalanine or tryptophan is present at the end of the CDR3, so a read error is the likely explanation. The V gene is TRBV20-1, the J gene TRBJ1-5; no reliable D call. CDR3 size: 13 residues. Germline V gives CDR1 DFQATT, CDR2 SNEGSKA (reference sequence). Trimming removed 5 bases from V and 0 bases from J, with 8 bases in between. The CDR3 sequence is CSAHENSNQPQHL. The CDR3 coding sequence is TGCAGTGCTCACGAAAATAGCAATCAGCCCCAGCATCTT.

The chain uses TRBV12-3 or TRBV12-4 and TRBJ2-5; 7 bases are shared with TRBD1. CDR3 length: 15 amino acids. With 8 bases clipped from V and 3 bases from J, the junction kept 12 bases outside the gene matches. This chain's CDR3 is CASGPTGTDKETQYF. The CDR3 DNA follows: TGTGCCAGCGGTCCCACCGGGACAGACAAAGAGACCCAGTACTTC.

As to this clonotype: The junction departs from the called germline gene at one end, perhaps through a read error. The chain employs TRBV10-3 and TRBJ1-2; 9 bases are shared with TRBD1. Germline V gene lookup returns CDR1 ENHRY and CDR2 SYGVKD. The CDR3 consists of 13 residues. CDR3 protein: CASTGGAGHGYTF. The CDR3 DNA follows: TGTGCCAGCACAGGGGGCGCGGGCCATGGTTACACCTTC.

This clonotype was seen a few times. This chain joins TRBV3-1 and TRBJ1-2; 7 bases are a match to TRBD1. The CDR3 length is 15 residues. Trimming removed 6 bases from V and 6 bases from J; junction bases left unmatched: 13. Per germline, CDR1 LGHDT and CDR2 YNNKEL (reference sequence). Here the CDR3 DNA reads TGTGCCAGCAGACGTGAAGGGGGCATAAAACATGGCTACACCTTC. Protein product: CASRREGGIKHGYTF.

This clonotype was counted ten times or more. The chain combines TRBV20-1 with TRBJ1-2; D is perhaps TRBD1 (6 bases). CDR3 length: 14 amino acids. V lost 1 base, J lost 4 bases, and 13 bases lay in between. Germline assignment: CDR1 DFQATT and CDR2 SNEGSKA (reference sequence). Here the CDR3 DNA reads TGCAGTGCTAGAGTCCCCGGGGGCAGCTATGGCTACACCTTC. Its protein is CSARVPGGSYGYTF.

The genes are TRBV9 and TRBJ1-2; D gene unclear. Trimming stripped 2 bases from V and 5 bases from J, with 7 bases between. The CDR3 consists of 12 residues. The V gene's germline CDR1 is SGDLS and CDR2 YYNGEE. CDR3 sequence reads: CASSVPAYGYTF. The DNA for the CDR3 is TGTGCCAGCAGCGTGCCCGCGTATGGCTACACCTTC.

The table lists this clonotype with many counts. The chain is built from TRBV19 and TRBJ1-2; D remains unclear. Per the germline V gene, CDR1 is LNHDA and CDR2 is SQIVND (reference sequence). The CDR3 sequence is 15 residues long. The V gene lost 2 bases and the J gene lost 4 bases, with 14 bases spanning the gap. CDR3 amino acids: CASSILQSEIYGYTF. CDR3 in DNA: TGTGCCAGTAGTATACTTCAATCAGAAATCTATGGCTACACCTTC.

Only a few counts were recorded for this clonotype. A much larger clone is a single base away; this may be a read error. As DNA, the CDR3 is TGTGCCACCAGCAGAGATACCCCGGGACGAATCTCTAACTATGACTACACCTTC. Amino acid sequence: CATSRDTPGRISNYDYTF. The rearrangement joins TRBV15 to TRBJ1-2, with D tentatively TRBD1 (5 bases). This CDR3 is 18 amino acids long. CDR1 and CDR2 from the germline V gene are LNHNV and YYDKDF (reference sequence).

There are a few counts of this clonotype. V gene TRBV3-1 combines with J gene TRBJ2-7; 11 bases line up with TRBD2. The ends lost 2 bases at V and 1 base at J; junction bases unmatched: 10. Per the germline V gene, CDR1 is LGHDT and CDR2 is YNNKEL (reference sequence). The CDR3 spans 18 residues. This CDR3 reads CASSQSLAGGTFSYEQYF. In DNA form, the CDR3 reads TGTGCCAGCAGCCAAAGCCTAGCGGGAGGCACCTTTTCCTACGAGCAGTACTTC.

This clonotype was seen a handful of times. V and J are TRBV3-1 and TRBJ1-3; unclear D gene. The V and J ends lost 0 bases and 4 bases respectively, with 10 bases between them. Looked up from germline, CDR1 is LGHDT and CDR2 is YNNKEL (reference sequence). The CDR3 runs 15 residues. CDR3 coding DNA: TGTGCCAGCAGCCAAGATTCCCGGACCGGAAACACCATATATTTT. Its protein is CASSQDSRTGNTIYF.

This clonotype has more than one count but fewer than ten. Here the CDR3 reads CSARTASGRALDEQFF. DNA for the CDR3: TGCAGTGCTAGAACTGCTAGCGGGAGGGCCTTGGATGAGCAGTTCTTC. The rearrangement uses TRBV20-1 and TRBJ2-1, with 12 bases aligning to TRBD2. J was trimmed by 8 bases and V by 2 bases; bases with no gene match: 10. CDR1 is DFQATT, CDR2 SNEGSKA, per germline (reference sequence). The CDR3 runs 16 residues.

In this sample, this clonotype turned up once. The chain is built from TRBV11-2 and TRBJ1-2; 7 nucleotides match TRBD1. This CDR3 contains 16 residues. Germline assignment: CDR1 SGHAT and CDR2 FQNNGV. The V and J ends lost 2 bases and 7 bases, in that order; junction bases with no gene match: 13. The CDR3 protein is CASSLIPGQTPGGYTF. CDR3 bases: TGTGCCAGCAGCTTAATTCCGGGACAGACCCCCGGTGGCTACACCTTC.

The rearrangement links TRBV25-1 to TRBJ1-3; D is unresolved. Germline CDR1 is MGHDK and CDR2 is SYGVNS. CDR3 length: 12 residues. V lost 8 bases and J 1 base, leaving 6 bases between the germline ends. CDR3 sequence reads: CASQESGNTIYF. CDR3 in DNA: TGTGCCAGCCAGGAATCTGGAAACACCATATATTTT.

This clonotype was found once. The chain links TRBV19 to TRBJ1-6, with TRBD1 matching over 7 bases. Germline CDR1 LNHDA, CDR2 SQIVND (reference sequence). The CDR3 is 17 amino acids. With 8 bases clipped from V and 13 bases from J, the junction kept 23 bases outside the gene matches. The CDR3 DNA is TGTGCCAGTGGGGACAGCAGCCATAACAGGGAACGATCCCCCCTCCACTTT. Translation gives CASGDSSHNRERSPLHF.

This clonotype was found many times. This chain uses TRBV19 with TRBJ1-5, with TRBD1 identical over 9 bases. In germline, CDR1 is LNHDA, CDR2 SQIVND (reference sequence). With V trimmed by 1 base and J by 2 bases, 0 bases remained unmatched. This CDR3 is built from 15 residues. CDR3: CASSIGTGGNQPQHF. CDR3 nucleotides: TGTGCCAGTAGTATAGGGACAGGGGGCAATCAGCCCCAGCATTTT.

In this sample, this clonotype turned up a few times. This rearrangement joins TRBV19 to TRBJ2-5; 13 bases fit TRBD2. Unmatched junction bases numbered 7, after V lost 5 bases and J lost 4 bases. Germline V CDR1 and CDR2: LNHDA, SQIVND (reference sequence). The CDR3 has 16 residues. CDR3 sequence reads: CASSFRGLAGIETQYF. The CDR3 nucleotides are TGTGCCAGTAGTTTCCGGGGACTAGCGGGAATAGAGACCCAGTACTTC.

The chain recombines TRBV15 with TRBJ1-3; 7 bases are a match to TRBD1. Germline V gene lookup returns CDR1 LNHNV and CDR2 YYDKDF (reference sequence). The CDR3 runs 15 residues. V was clipped by 9 bases and J by 4 bases; unmatched bases: 12. This CDR3 is CATTRGSGGGNTIYF. CDR3 bases: TGTGCCACTACTAGAGGGTCAGGGGGAGGAAACACCATATATTTT.

The chain links TRBV5-5 to TRBJ2-7; possibly TRBD1 for D (6 bases). CDR3 length: 15 residues. Trimming took 4 bases from V and 4 from J, leaving 18 bases between them. Per germline, CDR1 SGHKS and CDR2 YYEKEE (reference sequence). The CDR3 reads CASSLGTRESYEQYF. CDR3 nucleotides: TGTGCCAGCAGCCTAGGGACACGAGAATCATACGAGCAGTACTTC.

This clonotype was observed many times. CDR3 DNA: TGTGCCAGTAGTTTGGCAGGGAGACCCCTCCACTTT. Its translation is CASSLAGRPLHF. This chain connects TRBV19 to TRBJ1-6; D possibly corresponds to TRBD1 (5 bases). V was trimmed by 5 bases and J by 12 bases, leaving 11 bases between them. Germline values: CDR1 LNHDA, CDR2 SQIVND (reference sequence). The CDR3 covers 12 residues.

In its sample, this clonotype was seen many times. The chain employs TRBV5-5 and TRBJ1-2; a possible D gene is TRBD1 (5 bases). V lost 6 bases, J lost 4 bases, and 10 bases lay in between. This CDR3 is 12 amino acids long. Germline values: CDR1 SGHKS, CDR2 YYEKEE (reference sequence). DNA for the CDR3: TGTGCCAGCATTATCGGGGCCTATGGCTACACCTTC. This encodes CASIIGAYGYTF.

In its sample, this clonotype was seen many times. The gene calls are TRBV7-9 and TRBJ2-1; D is undetermined. Per the germline V gene, CDR1 is SEHNR and CDR2 is FQNEAQ (reference sequence). The CDR3 totals 13 residues. V shed 7 bases and J shed 6 bases, with 13 bases lying between them. Here the CDR3 DNA reads TGTGCCAGCACTCGTAATAGGTTCAATGAGCAGTTCTTC. Protein product: CASTRNRFNEQFF.

This clonotype was found a few times. Germline is not matched at one junction end, which may reflect a read error. J is TRBJ2-7 and V is TRBV10-2; D is possibly TRBD1 (6 bases). Germline-derived CDR1 and CDR2 are WSHSY and SAAADI. The CDR3 is 14 amino acids. CDR3 in amino acids: CASSQDTGPGEQYF. DNA of the CDR3: TGTGCCAGCAGCCAAGATACAGGGCCGGGGGAGCAGTACTTC.

The sample holds a few counts of this clonotype. The chain combines TRBV20-1 with TRBJ2-5; TRBD2 matches 9 bases. V shed 4 bases, J shed 2 bases, and the junction held 17 bases outside the gene matches. Germline V gene lookup returns CDR1 DFQATT and CDR2 SNEGSKA (reference sequence). This CDR3 has 18 residues. The CDR3 DNA follows: TGCAGTGCTACAGGACCTTCGCGGGATAGCGGGGGACAAGAGACCCAGTACTTC. Protein product: CSATGPSRDSGGQETQYF.

This clonotype was observed a few times. The V gene is TRBV5-8, the J gene TRBJ2-3; 10 positions match TRBD1. The germline V gene encodes CDR1 SGHTS and CDR2 YDEGEE. Trimming at V came to 6 bases and at J to 6 bases, leaving 7 bases not matched to a gene. The CDR3 sequence is 14 residues long. CDR3 DNA: TGTGCCAGCAAGAAGACAGGGGGCGCGGATACGCAGTATTTT. Translation gives CASKKTGGADTQYF.

The chain carries TRBV11-2 and TRBJ1-3; TRBD1 is a possible D gene (6 bases). The CDR3 runs 16 residues. Trimming removed 4 bases at V and 4 bases at J, with 17 bases between. In germline, CDR1 is SGHAT, CDR2 FQNNGV. The DNA of the CDR3 is TGTGCCAGCAGCTCCACTAAGGGGGTCAGGGGAAACACCATATATTTT. This translates into CASSSTKGVRGNTIYF.

This clonotype was observed many times. V is TRBV2 and J is TRBJ2-7; D is perhaps TRBD1 (7 bases). Between the trimmed V and J ends, which lost 11 bases and 0 bases, there was a span of 20 bases. Germline V lookup: CDR1 SNHLY, CDR2 FYNNEI. This CDR3 is built from 15 residues. The CDR3 here is CAGRGTAISSYEQYF. CDR3 nucleotide sequence: TGTGCCGGGCGCGGGACAGCGATAAGCTCCTACGAGCAGTACTTC.